This passage covers 16 T cell receptor beta chains from one sample sequenced in a study of T cell repertoires in ileal Crohn's disease. Measured with immunoSEQ multiplex PCR; TCRdb has only the in-frame clones, and not every one. There are 11,000 or so clones in the sample; about 82% occur only once, and around 15% lies in the top ten. Noted time point: neoterminal ileum biopsy at postoperative endoscopy, about 6 months after surgery. Specimen: ileal tissue. The receptors come from an adult with Crohn's disease.

This clone was detected once. The chain couples TRBV5-4 to TRBJ2-3; D might be TRBD2 (5 bases). The CDR3 has 15 residues. V lost 1 base, J lost 1 base, and 10 bases lay in between. CDR1 is SGHNT and CDR2 is YYREEE in the germline V gene (reference sequence). CDR3 bases: TGTGCCAGCAGCTTGAAGGTTAGCGGCACAGATACGCAGTATTTT. Amino acid sequence: CASSLKVSGTDTQYF.

This chain uses TRBV25-1 with TRBJ1-2; 7 positions match TRBD1. Germline trimming cut 4 bases from V and 8 bases from J; bases unmatched to any gene: 4. The CDR3 extends over 12 amino acids. Germline loops: CDR1 MGHDK, CDR2 SYGVNS. CDR3 in amino acids: CASSATGLGYTF. CDR3 bases: TGTGCCAGCAGTGCGACAGGGCTAGGCTACACCTTC.

By frequency in the sample, this clone is medium-sized. V gene TRBV11-2 combines with J gene TRBJ2-5, with D tentatively TRBD1 (6 bases). The CDR3 sequence is 17 residues long. The V and J ends lost 2 bases and 2 bases respectively, with 18 bases between them. Germline loops: CDR1 SGHAT, CDR2 FQNNGV. CDR3 nucleotide sequence: TGTGCCAGCAGCTTACGAGGGACACCAAGCCTACAAGAGACCCAGTACTTC. Protein: CASSLRGTPSLQETQYF. Full variable domain (missing parts from reference TRBV11-2 and TRBJ2-5): EAGVAQSPRYKIIEKRQSVAFWCNPISGHATLYWYQQILGQGPKLLIQFQNNGVVDDSQLPKDRFSAERLKGVDSTLKIQPAKLEDSAVYLCASSLRGTPSLQETQYFGPGTRLLVL.

The chain employs TRBV4-2 and TRBJ1-2; D remains unclear. The CDR3 runs to 14 residues. V was trimmed by 4 bases and J by 6 bases, leaving 15 bases between them. CDR1 and CDR2 from the germline V gene are LGHNA and YNFKEQ. The CDR3 nucleotides read TGTGCCAGCAGCCCGGTAGGAGGTGTAAATGGCTACACCTTC. It codes for CASSPVGGVNGYTF.

The chain links TRBV30 to TRBJ2-7; 14 bases agree with TRBD2. The CDR3 runs to 15 residues. V was pared by 3 bases and J by 6 bases, with 7 bases of the junction left unmatched. Looked up from germline, CDR1 is GTSNPN and CDR2 is SVGIG (reference sequence). The CDR3 bases are TGTGCCTGGAGGGGAATGGGACTAGCGGGAGTCGAGCAGTACTTC. Translated: CAWRGMGLAGVEQYF.

A few counts support this clone. The chain recombines TRBV6-1 with TRBJ2-3, with a possible D match to TRBD1 (5 bases). This CDR3 has 13 amino acids. In germline, CDR1 is MNHNS, CDR2 SASEGT. Trimming took off 4 bases at V and 5 bases at J, with 10 bases between the two ends. The CDR3 loop reads CASSGLQGDTQYF. The CDR3 DNA reads TGTGCCAGCAGTGGACTGCAGGGAGATACGCAGTATTTT.

This clone showed up just a few times. Other DNA sequences in the same sample also yield this CDR3. The gene calls are TRBV27 and TRBJ1-6, with D unresolved. CDR3 length equals 13 residues. Trimming removed 3 bases at V and 7 bases at J, with 7 bases between. Germline V gives CDR1 MNHEY, CDR2 SMNVEV (reference sequence). CDR3 sequence reads: CASSLEGNSPLHF. DNA of the CDR3: TGTGCCAGCAGTTTGGAGGGAAATTCACCCCTCCACTTT.

The chain joins TRBV15 to TRBJ2-7; D is perhaps TRBD2 (7 bases). CDR1 and CDR2 from the germline V gene are LNHNV and YYDKDF (reference sequence). V lost 5 bases and J lost 0, with 17 bases in between. The CDR3 extends over 16 amino acids. CDR3 DNA sequence: TGTGCCACCAGCTCCTGGGGGGGCAGTTCCTCCTACGAGCAGTACTTC. This encodes CATSSWGGSSSYEQYF.

V gene TRBV21-1 combines with J gene TRBJ1-1; the D call TRBD1 from the table was never checked on the DNA. TRBV21-1 is a pseudogene. The CDR3 spans 16 residues. The CDR3 loop is CASSNATRGQGFVAFF. CDR3 DNA sequence: TGTGCCAGCAGCAACGCGACCCGGGGACAGGGGTTCGTAGCTTTCTTT.

The chain is built from TRBV27 and TRBJ2-7; TRBD2 matches at 9 bases. CDR3 length: 16 residues. The germline V gene encodes CDR1 MNHEY and CDR2 SMNVEV (reference sequence). V lost 0 bases and J lost 0; bases outside the gene matches: 3. The CDR3 sequence: CASSLSSGRPSYEQYF. CDR3 bases: TGTGCCAGCAGTTTATCGAGCGGGAGGCCCTCCTACGAGCAGTACTTC.

Concerning this clone: Other DNA sequences of this sample code for an identical CDR3. The chain links TRBV4-1 to TRBJ1-5; D possibly corresponds to TRBD1 (6 bases). The ends were cut back, 1 base at V and 2 bases at J, with 9 bases in the middle. Germline CDR1 is MGHRA and CDR2 is YSYEKL. The CDR3 has 15 amino acids. CDR3 sequence reads: CASSQVPGGNQPQHF. The DNA of the CDR3 is TGCGCCAGCAGCCAAGTACCAGGGGGCAATCAGCCCCAGCATTTT.

The gene calls are TRBV20-1 and TRBJ1-2; D ambiguous. Trimming removed 7 bases from V and 5 bases from J, with 11 bases in between. The CDR3 has 11 residues. Germline CDR1 reads DFQATT; CDR2 reads SNEGSKA (reference sequence). In DNA form, the CDR3 reads TGCAGTGTCCCTTTAGAGTATGGCTACACCTTC. As protein: CSVPLEYGYTF.

The chain has TRBV7-3 and TRBJ1-2; D gene ambiguous. Germline CDR1 and CDR2: SGHTA and FQGTGA. This CDR3 is 14 amino acids long. V was pared by 1 base and J by 6 bases, with 12 bases between. The CDR3 reads CASSLIPGLDGYTF. The CDR3 DNA reads as TGTGCCAGCAGCTTAATACCGGGTTTGGATGGCTACACCTTC.

The CDR3 coding sequence is TGTGCCAGCAGTTACTCCAGCGGGCCCTCACAAGCCCAGTACTTC. It encodes CASSYSSGPSQAQYF. The chain combines TRBV6-5 with TRBJ2-5; tentative D call: TRBD2 (6 bases). Per the germline V gene, CDR1 is MNHEY and CDR2 is SVGAGI. The V end was cut by 0 bases, the J end by 9 bases, with 17 bases between. This CDR3 comprises 15 residues.

The rearrangement uses TRBV5-1 and TRBJ2-1; 7 bases are shared with TRBD1. From germline, CDR1 is SGHRS and CDR2 YFSETQ. J lost 6 bases, V lost 6 bases, and 9 bases had no gene match. The CDR3 contains 14 residues. CDR3 sequence: CASTGQYALNEQFF. CDR3 DNA: TGCGCCAGCACGGGACAGTACGCGCTCAATGAGCAGTTCTTC.

The chain couples TRBV13 to TRBJ2-5, with 9 bases matching TRBD1. Losses at the gene ends were 4 bases for V and 2 bases for J; bases not matched to a gene: 5. The germline V gene encodes CDR1 PRHDT and CDR2 FYEKMQ (reference sequence). This CDR3 has 15 residues. The CDR3 here is CASSSTGTGQETQYF. In DNA form, the CDR3 reads TGTGCCAGCAGCTCTACCGGGACAGGGCAAGAGACCCAGTACTTC.